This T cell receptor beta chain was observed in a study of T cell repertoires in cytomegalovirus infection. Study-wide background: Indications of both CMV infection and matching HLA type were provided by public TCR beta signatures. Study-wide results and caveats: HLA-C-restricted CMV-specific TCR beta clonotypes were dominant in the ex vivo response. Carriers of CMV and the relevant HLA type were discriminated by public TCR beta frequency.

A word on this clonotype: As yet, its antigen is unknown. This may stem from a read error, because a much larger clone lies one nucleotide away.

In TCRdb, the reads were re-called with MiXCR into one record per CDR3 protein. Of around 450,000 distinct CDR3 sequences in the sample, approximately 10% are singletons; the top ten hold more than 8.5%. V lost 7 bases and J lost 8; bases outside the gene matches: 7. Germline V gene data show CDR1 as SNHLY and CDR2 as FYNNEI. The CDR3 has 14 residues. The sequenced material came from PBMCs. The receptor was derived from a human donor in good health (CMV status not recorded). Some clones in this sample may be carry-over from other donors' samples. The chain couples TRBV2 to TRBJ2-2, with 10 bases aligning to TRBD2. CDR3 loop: CASKGLAVYGELFF. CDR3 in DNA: TGTGCCAGCAAAGGACTAGCGGTCTATGGGGAGCTGTTTTTT.